This T cell receptor (beta chain) was recovered during a study of cytomegalovirus exposure and HLA in healthy donors. Primers: 60 Vbeta forward and 13 Jbeta reverse. Generated by immunoSEQ multiplex PCR, the TCRdb table keeps only in-frame clones and is missing some. The table includes roughly 140,000 clones, roughly four fifths detected once. The CDR3 consists of 15 residues. CDR1 is SGDLS and CDR2 is YYNGEE in the germline V gene. With 0 bases removed from V and 4 bases from J, the gap between germline ends came to 13 bases. This TCR was sampled from a male donor in good health and CMV-seronegative. V and J are TRBV9 and TRBJ1-1; D gene ambiguous. Input material: PBMCs. The CDR3 is CASSVASGSSTEAFF. As DNA, the CDR3 is TGTGCCAGCAGCGTAGCTTCGGGGAGTAGCACTGAAGCTTTCTTT.